This TCR beta chain was captured by sequencing in a study of blood T cell repertoires in COVID-19. Overall study context: The United States, Italy and Spain provided the acute and convalescent COVID-19 samples.

Profiled with immunoSEQ multiplex PCR; TCRdb holds only in-frame clones, not every one. The sample carries nearly 90,000 clones, approximately 88% recorded once. The CDR3 spans 14 residues. Trimming at V came to 11 bases and at J to 0 bases, leaving 7 bases not matched to a gene. Germline loops: CDR1 MNHNY, CDR2 SVGAGI (reference sequence). The sequence was collected from an older man with acute or convalescent COVID-19. The rearrangement links TRBV6-6 to TRBJ1-1; the match to TRBD1 covers 9 bases. Sequencing was carried out using peripheral blood. This CDR3 is CAGQTGGLNTEAFF. CDR3 bases: TGTGCCGGCCAGACAGGGGGTTTGAACACTGAAGCTTTCTTT.